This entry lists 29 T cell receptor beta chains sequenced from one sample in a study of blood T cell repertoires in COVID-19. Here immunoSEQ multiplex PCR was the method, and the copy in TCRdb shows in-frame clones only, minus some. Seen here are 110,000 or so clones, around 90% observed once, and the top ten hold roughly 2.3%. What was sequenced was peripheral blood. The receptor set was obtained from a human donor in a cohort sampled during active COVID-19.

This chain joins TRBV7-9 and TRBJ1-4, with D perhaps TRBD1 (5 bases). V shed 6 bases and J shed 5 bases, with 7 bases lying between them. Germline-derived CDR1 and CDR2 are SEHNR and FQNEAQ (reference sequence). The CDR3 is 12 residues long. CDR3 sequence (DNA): TGTGCCAGCAGGCGACAGAATGAAAAACTGTTTTTT. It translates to CASRRQNEKLFF.

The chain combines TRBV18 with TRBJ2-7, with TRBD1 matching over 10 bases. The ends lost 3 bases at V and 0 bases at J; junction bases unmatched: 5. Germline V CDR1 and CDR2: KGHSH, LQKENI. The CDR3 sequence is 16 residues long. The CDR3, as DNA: TGTGCCAGCTCACCTCTGGGACAGGGGTCCTCCTACGAGCAGTACTTC. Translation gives CASSPLGQGSSYEQYF.

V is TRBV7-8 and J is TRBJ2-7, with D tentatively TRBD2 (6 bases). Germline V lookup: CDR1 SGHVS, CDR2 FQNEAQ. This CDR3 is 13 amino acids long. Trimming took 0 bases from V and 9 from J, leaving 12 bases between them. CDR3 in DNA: TGTGCCAGCAGCTTAGCGTTGGGAGGCAGGCAGTACTTC. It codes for CASSLALGGRQYF.

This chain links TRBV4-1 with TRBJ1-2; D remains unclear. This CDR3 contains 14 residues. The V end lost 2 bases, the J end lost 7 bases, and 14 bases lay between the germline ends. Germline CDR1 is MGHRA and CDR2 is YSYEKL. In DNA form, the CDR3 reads TGCGCCAGCAGCCAACTTGTTAATCCCCCTGGCTACACCTTC. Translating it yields CASSQLVNPPGYTF.

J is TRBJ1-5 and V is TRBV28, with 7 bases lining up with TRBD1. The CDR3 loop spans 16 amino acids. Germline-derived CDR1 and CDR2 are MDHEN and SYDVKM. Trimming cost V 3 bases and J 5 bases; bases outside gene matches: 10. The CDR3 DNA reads TGTGCCAGCAGTTTGGGAACAGGGGAGAGGGATCAGCCCCAGCATTTT. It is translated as CASSLGTGERDQPQHF.

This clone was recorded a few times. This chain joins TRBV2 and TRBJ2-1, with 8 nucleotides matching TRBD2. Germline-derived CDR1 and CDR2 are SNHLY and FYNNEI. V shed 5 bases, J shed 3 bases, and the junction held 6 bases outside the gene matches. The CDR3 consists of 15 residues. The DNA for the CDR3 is TGTGCCAGCAGTCAGACTAGCGCGATCTACAATGAGCAGTTCTTC. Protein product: CASSQTSAIYNEQFF.

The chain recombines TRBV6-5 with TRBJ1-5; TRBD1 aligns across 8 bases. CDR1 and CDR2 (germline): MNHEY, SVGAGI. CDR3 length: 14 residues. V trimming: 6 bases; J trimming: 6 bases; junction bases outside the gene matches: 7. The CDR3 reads CASRPSGGGQPQHF. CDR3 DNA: TGTGCCAGCAGGCCATCAGGGGGCGGTCAGCCCCAGCATTTT.

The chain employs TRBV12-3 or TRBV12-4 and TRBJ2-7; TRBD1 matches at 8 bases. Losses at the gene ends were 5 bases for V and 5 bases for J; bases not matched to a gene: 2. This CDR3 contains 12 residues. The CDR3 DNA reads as TGTGCCAGCAGTAGGACAGGGAACGAGCAGTACTTC. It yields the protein CASSRTGNEQYF.

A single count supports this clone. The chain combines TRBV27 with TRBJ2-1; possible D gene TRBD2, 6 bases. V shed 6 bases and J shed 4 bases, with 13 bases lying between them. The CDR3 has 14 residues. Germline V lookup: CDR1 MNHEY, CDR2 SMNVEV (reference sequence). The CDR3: CASSPGTLYNEQFF. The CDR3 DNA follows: TGTGCCAGCAGCCCCGGGACTCTGTACAATGAGCAGTTCTTC.

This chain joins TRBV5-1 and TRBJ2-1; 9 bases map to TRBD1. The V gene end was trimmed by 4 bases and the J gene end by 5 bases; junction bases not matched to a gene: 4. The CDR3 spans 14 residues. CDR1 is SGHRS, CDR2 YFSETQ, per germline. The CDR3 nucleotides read TGCGCCAGCAGCCCCCGGACAGGGGACAATGAGCAGTTCTTC. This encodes CASSPRTGDNEQFF.

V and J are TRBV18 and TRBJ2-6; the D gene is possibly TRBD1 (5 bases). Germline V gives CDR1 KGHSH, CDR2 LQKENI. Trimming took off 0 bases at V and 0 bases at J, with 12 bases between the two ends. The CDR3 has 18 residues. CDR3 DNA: TGTGCCAGCTCACCACCAACAGGATTAAGCTCTGGGGCCAACGTCCTGACTTTC. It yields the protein CASSPPTGLSSGANVLTF.

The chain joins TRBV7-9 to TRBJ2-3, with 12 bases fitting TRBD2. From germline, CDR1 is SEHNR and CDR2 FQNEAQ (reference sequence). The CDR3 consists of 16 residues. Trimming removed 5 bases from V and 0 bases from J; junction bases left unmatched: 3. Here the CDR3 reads CASSPGLAGSTDTQYF. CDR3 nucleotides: TGTGCCAGCAGCCCAGGACTAGCGGGAAGCACAGATACGCAGTATTTT. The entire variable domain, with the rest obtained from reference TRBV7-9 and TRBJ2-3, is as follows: DTGVSQNPRHKITKRGQNVTFRCDPISEHNRLYWYRQTLGQGPEFLTYFQNEAQLEKSRLLSDRFSAERPKGSFSTLEIQRTEQGDSAMYLCASSPGLAGSTDTQYFGPGTRLTVL.

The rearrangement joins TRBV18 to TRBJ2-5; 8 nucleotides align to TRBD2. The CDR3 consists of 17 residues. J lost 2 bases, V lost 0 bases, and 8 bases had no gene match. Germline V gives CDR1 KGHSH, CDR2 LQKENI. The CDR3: CASSPPGSGGLQETQYF. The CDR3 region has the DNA TGTGCCAGCTCACCACCGGGGAGCGGGGGCTTGCAAGAGACCCAGTACTTC. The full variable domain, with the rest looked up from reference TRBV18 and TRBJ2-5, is NAGVMQNPRHLVRRRGQEARLRCSPMKGHSHVYWYRQLPEEGLKFMVYLQKENIIDESGMPKERFSAEFPKEGPSILRIQQVVRGDSAAYFCASSPPGSGGLQETQYFGPGTRLLVL.

CDR3 region: CASSVGTGAWDHQPQHF. DNA for the CDR3: TGTGCCAGCAGCGTAGGGACAGGGGCGTGGGATCATCAGCCCCAGCATTTT. The chain uses TRBV9 and TRBJ1-5, with 9 bases lining up with TRBD1. J lost 5 bases, V lost 0 bases, and 9 bases had no gene match. There are 17 residues in the CDR3. Germline values: CDR1 SGDLS, CDR2 YYNGEE.

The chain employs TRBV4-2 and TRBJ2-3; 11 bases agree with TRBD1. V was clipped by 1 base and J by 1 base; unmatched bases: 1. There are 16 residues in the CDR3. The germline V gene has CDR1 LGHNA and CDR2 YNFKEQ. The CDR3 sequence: CASSQGTGGGTDTQYF. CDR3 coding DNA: TGTGCCAGCAGCCAAGGGACAGGGGGCGGCACAGATACGCAGTATTTT.

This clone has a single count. The CDR3 region has the DNA TGTGCCAGCAGTCTCCGGGGGAAGGGCTATTCACCCCTCCACTTT. Translation gives CASSLRGKGYSPLHF. The V and J genes are TRBV28 and TRBJ1-6, with D perhaps TRBD1 (5 bases). The CDR3 totals 15 residues. Germline V lookup: CDR1 MDHEN, CDR2 SYDVKM. Trimming removed 5 bases at V and 8 bases at J, with 16 bases between.

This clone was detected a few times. The CDR3 here is CASSVGTALNTGELFF. DNA for the CDR3: TGTGCCAGCAGCGTTGGGACAGCCCTCAACACCGGGGAGCTGTTTTTT. The chain couples TRBV7-9 to TRBJ2-2; 7 bases are a match to TRBD1. Per the germline V gene, CDR1 is SEHNR and CDR2 is FQNEAQ (reference sequence). V lost 5 bases to trimming and J lost 2 bases; unmatched junction nucleotides: 8. This CDR3 has 16 residues. Filled out from reference TRBV7-9 and TRBJ2-2, the complete variable domain reads DTGVSQNPRHKITKRGQNVTFRCDPISEHNRLYWYRQTLGQGPEFLTYFQNEAQLEKSRLLSDRFSAERPKGSFSTLEIQRTEQGDSAMYLCASSVGTALNTGELFFGEGSRLTVL.

Here the CDR3 reads CASSSLLLSSYNEQFF. The CDR3 region has the DNA TGTGCCAGTAGTAGCCTCCTTCTCAGCTCCTACAATGAGCAGTTCTTC. The V gene is TRBV19, the J gene TRBJ2-1, with D hard to call. The CDR3 runs to 16 residues. Between the trimmed V and J ends, which lost 4 bases and 0 bases, there was a span of 13 bases. CDR1 LNHDA and CDR2 SQIVND come from the germline V gene (reference sequence).

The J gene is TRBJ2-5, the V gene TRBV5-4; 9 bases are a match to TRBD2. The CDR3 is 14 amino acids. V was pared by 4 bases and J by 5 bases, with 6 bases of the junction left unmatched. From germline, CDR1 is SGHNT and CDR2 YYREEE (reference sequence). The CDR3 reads CASSPPGLAETQYF. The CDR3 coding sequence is TGTGCCAGCAGCCCTCCGGGACTAGCCGAGACCCAGTACTTC.

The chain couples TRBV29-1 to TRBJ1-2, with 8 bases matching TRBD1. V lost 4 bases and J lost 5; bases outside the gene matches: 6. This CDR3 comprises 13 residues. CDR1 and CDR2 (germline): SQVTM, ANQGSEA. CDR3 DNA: TGCAGCGTTGGCCCACAGGGGGTTTATGGCTACACCTTC. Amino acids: CSVGPQGVYGYTF. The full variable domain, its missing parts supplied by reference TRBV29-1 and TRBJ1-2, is SAVISQKPSRDICQRGTSLTIQCQVDSQVTMMFWYRQQPGQSLTLIATANQGSEATYESGFVIDKFPISRPNLTFSTLTVSNMSPEDSSIYLCSVGPQGVYGYTFGSGTRLTVV.

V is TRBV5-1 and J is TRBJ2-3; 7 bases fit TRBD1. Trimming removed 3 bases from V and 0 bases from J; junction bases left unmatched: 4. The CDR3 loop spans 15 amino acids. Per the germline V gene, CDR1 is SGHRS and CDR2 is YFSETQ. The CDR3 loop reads CASSSRQGSTDTQYF. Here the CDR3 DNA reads TGCGCCAGCAGCTCCAGACAGGGCAGCACAGATACGCAGTATTTT.

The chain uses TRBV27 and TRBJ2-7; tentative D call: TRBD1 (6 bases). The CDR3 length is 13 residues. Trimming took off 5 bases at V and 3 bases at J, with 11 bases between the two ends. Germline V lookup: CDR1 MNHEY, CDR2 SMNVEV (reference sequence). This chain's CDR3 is CASSATGFYEQYF. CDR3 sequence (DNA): TGTGCCAGCAGTGCCACAGGGTTCTACGAGCAGTACTTC.

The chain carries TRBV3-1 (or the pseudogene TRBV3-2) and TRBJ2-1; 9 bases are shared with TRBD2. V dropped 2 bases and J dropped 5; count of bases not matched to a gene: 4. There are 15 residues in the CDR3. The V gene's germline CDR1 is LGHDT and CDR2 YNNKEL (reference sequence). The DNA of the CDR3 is TGTGCCAGCAGCCAACCAGCGGGGGGTGACAATGAGCAGTTCTTC. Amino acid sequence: CASSQPAGGDNEQFF.

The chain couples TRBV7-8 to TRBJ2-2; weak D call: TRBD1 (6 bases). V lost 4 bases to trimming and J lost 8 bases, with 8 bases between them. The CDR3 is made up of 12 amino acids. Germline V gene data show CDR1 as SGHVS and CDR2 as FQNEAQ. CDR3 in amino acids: CASSYGQGELFF. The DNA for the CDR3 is TGTGCCAGCAGCTACGGACAGGGGGAGCTGTTTTTT.

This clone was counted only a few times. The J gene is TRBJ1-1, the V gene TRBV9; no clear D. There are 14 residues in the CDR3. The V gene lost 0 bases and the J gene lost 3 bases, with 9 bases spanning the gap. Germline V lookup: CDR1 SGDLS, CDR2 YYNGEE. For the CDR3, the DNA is TGTGCCAGCAGCGTAGATGGCGGGGACACTGAAGCTTTCTTT. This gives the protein CASSVDGGDTEAFF.

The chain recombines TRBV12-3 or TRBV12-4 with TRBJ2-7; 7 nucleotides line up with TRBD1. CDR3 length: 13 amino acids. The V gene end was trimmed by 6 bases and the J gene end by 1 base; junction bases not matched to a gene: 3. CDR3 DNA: TGTGCCAGCAGCCCGGACAGGTCCTACGAGCAGTACTTC. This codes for CASSPDRSYEQYF.

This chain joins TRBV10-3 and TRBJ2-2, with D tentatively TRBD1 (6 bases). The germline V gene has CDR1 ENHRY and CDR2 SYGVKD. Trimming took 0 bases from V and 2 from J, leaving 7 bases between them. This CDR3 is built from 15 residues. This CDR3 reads CAISESTGNTGELFF. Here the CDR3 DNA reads TGTGCCATCAGTGAGTCGACAGGAAACACCGGGGAGCTGTTTTTT.

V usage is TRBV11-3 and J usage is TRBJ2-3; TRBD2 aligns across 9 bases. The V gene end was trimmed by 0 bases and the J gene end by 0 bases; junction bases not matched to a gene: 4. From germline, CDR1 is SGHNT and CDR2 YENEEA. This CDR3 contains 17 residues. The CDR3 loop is CASSLEASGISTDTQYF. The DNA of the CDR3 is TGTGCCAGCAGCTTAGAGGCTAGCGGGATTAGCACAGATACGCAGTATTTT. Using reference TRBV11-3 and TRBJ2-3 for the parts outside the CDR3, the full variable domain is EAGVVQSPRYKIIEKKQPVAFWCNPISGHNTLYWYLQNLGQGPELLIRYENEEAVDDSQLPKDRFSAERLKGVDSTLKIQPAELGDSAVYLCASSLEASGISTDTQYFGPGTRLTVL.

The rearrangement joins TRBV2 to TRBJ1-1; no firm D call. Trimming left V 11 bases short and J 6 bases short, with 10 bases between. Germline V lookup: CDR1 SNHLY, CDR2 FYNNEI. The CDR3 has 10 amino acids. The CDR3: CAVNRAEAFF. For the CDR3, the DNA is TGTGCCGTCAACCGGGCTGAAGCTTTCTTT.